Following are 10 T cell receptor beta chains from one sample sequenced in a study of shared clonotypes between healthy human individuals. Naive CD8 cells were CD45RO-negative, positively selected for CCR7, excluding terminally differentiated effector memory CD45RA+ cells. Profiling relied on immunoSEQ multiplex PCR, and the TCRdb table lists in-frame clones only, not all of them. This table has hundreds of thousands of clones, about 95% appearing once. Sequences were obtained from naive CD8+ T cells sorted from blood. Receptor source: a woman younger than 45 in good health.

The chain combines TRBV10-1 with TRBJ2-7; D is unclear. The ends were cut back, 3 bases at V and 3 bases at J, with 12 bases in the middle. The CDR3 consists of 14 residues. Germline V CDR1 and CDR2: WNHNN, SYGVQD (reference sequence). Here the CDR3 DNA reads TGCGCCAGCAGTGACCCCGGAGCTTACTACGAGCAGTACTTC. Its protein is CASSDPGAYYEQYF.

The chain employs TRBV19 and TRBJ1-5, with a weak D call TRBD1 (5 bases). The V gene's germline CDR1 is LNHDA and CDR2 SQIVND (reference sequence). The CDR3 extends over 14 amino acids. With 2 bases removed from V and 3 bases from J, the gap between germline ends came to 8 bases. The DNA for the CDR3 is TGTGCCAGTAGTATACGGGACGACAATCAGCCCCAGCATTTT. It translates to CASSIRDDNQPQHF.

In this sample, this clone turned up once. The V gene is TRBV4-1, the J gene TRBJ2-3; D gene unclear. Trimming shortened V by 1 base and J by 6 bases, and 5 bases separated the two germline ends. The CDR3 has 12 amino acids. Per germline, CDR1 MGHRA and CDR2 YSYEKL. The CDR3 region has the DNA TGCGCCAGCAGCCAAGGGGGTGATACGCAGTATTTT. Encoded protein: CASSQGGDTQYF.

CDR3 residues: CASSPKSGRAFGEQFF. The CDR3 DNA reads TGTGCCAGCAGCCCGAAAAGCGGGAGGGCCTTCGGTGAGCAGTTCTTC. The chain recombines TRBV28 with TRBJ2-1; TRBD2 matches 10 bases. Germline lookup yields CDR1 MDHEN and CDR2 SYDVKM. The CDR3 is 16 residues long. The ends lost 6 bases at V and 9 bases at J; junction bases unmatched: 14.

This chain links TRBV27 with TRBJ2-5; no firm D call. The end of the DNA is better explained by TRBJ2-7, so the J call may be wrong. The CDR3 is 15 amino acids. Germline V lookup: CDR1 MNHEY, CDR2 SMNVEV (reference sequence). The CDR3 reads CASTTRPAGLHEQYF. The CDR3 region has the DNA TGTGCCAGCACAACGCGGCCGGCCGGGCTCCACGAGCAGTACTTC.

DNA of the CDR3: TGTGCCAGTAGTATTGGAAGCGCCTACGAGCAGTACTTC. It is translated as CASSIGSAYEQYF. V is TRBV19 and J is TRBJ2-7; D is unclear. Germline assignment: CDR1 LNHDA and CDR2 SQIVND (reference sequence). The CDR3 runs 13 residues. The V gene lost 3 bases and the J gene lost 2 bases, with 8 bases spanning the gap.

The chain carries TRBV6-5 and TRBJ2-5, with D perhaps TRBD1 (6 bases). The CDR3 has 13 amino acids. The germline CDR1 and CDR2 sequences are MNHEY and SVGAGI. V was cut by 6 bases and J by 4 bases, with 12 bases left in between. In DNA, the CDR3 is TGTGCCAGCAGGTCACAGGGTCGAGAGACCCAGTACTTC. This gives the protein CASRSQGRETQYF.

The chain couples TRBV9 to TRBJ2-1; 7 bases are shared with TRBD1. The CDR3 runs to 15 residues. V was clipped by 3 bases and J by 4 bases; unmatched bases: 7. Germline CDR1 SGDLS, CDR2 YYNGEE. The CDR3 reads CASSGPGQLYNEQFF. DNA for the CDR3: TGTGCCAGCAGCGGACCGGGACAGCTGTACAATGAGCAGTTCTTC.

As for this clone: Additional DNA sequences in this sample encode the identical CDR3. DNA of the CDR3: TGTGCCAGCAGTTTTCTGGGATCGAACACCGGGGAGCTGTTTTTT. Amino acids: CASSFLGSNTGELFF. V is TRBV27 and J is TRBJ2-2; no clear D gene. Germline-derived CDR1 and CDR2 are MNHEY and SMNVEV (reference sequence). The CDR3 has 15 residues. V gave up 3 bases and J gave up 0 bases, with 8 bases separating them.

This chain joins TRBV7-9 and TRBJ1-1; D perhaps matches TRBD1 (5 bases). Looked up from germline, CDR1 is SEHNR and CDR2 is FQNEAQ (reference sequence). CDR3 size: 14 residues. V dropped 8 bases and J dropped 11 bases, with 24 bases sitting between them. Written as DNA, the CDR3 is TGTGCCAGCCACCGACTTGAGGGGCCCCCGTCGGCTTTCTTT. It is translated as CASHRLEGPPSAFF.